This T cell receptor beta chain derives from a study of response to subunit inactivated influenza vaccine (dated 2018 in TCRdb). Regarding the research as a whole: To follow how T cells responded to a trivalent subunit inactivated influenza vaccine, the researchers relied on deep quantitative profiling of the T cell receptor repertoire. The paper's findings and limits, for the study overall: The authors suggested that each seasonal influenza vaccination may recruit only a limited number of new T cells.

Its CDR3 holds 12 amino acids, cysteine through phenylalanine. Solely the CDR3 DNA is kept, with 36 bases framed from the first base. The germline V gene gives CDR1 as SQVTM and CDR2 as ANQGSEA. Trimming costs V 2 bases and J 1 base, and their ends lie 5 bases apart. This clonotype was found a few times. The target of this receptor is not known. One base away there is no much larger clone; base qualities are not given. The method behind the library was RT-PCR. TCRdb names Illumina HiSeq 2500 as the instrument used. TCRdb ran its own pipeline on the public reads, namely fastp trimming at Q25 and MiXCR clone calling, and kept in-frame beta chains. Rows matching on CDR3 protein sequence are summarized as one entry with the most common DNA and genes. A total of approximately 310,000 distinct CDR3 sequences appear in this sample, roughly 22% of them only once. The leading ten clones occupy roughly 10% of the sample.

This sample comprised PBMCs from blood, obtained around 22 months after vaccination. This chain is built from TRBV29-1 and TRBJ1-2; the D segment cannot be called with confidence. This clonotype originated in a man aged 50 to 69 who received an inactivated influenza vaccine. Donor details come from another sample of the same person, matched by shared clones. The sequenced DNA: TGCAGCGTTGAACTCCTTAACTATGGCTACACCTTC. Its translation is CSVELLNYGYTF. The CDR3 plus the reference TRBV29-1 and TRBJ1-2 genes for the other parts give the full variable domain: SAVISQKPSRDICQRGTSLTIQCQVDSQVTMMFWYRQQPGQSLTLIATANQGSEATYESGFVIDKFPISRPNLTFSTLTVSNMSPEDSSIYLCSVELLNYGYTFGSGTRLTVV.